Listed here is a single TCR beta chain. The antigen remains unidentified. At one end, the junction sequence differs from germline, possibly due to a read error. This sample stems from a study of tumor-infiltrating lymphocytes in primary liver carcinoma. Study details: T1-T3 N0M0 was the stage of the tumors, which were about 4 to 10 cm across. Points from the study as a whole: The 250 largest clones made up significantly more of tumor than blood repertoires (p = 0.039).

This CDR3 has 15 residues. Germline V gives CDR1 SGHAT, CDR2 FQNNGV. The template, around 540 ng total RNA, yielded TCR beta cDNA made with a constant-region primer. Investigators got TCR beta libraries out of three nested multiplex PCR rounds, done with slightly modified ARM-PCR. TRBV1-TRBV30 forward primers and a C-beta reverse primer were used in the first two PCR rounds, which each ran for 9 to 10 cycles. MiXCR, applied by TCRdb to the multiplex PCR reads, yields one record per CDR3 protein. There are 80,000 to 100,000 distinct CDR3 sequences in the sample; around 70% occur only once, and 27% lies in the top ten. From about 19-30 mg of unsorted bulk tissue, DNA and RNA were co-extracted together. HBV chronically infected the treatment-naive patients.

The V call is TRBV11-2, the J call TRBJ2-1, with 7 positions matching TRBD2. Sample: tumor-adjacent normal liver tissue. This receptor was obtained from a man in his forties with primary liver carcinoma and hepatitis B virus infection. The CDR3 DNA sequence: TGTGCCAACAGCATAGTCGGACTAGGGGTCGATGAGCAGTTCTTC. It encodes CANSIVGLGVDEQFF.